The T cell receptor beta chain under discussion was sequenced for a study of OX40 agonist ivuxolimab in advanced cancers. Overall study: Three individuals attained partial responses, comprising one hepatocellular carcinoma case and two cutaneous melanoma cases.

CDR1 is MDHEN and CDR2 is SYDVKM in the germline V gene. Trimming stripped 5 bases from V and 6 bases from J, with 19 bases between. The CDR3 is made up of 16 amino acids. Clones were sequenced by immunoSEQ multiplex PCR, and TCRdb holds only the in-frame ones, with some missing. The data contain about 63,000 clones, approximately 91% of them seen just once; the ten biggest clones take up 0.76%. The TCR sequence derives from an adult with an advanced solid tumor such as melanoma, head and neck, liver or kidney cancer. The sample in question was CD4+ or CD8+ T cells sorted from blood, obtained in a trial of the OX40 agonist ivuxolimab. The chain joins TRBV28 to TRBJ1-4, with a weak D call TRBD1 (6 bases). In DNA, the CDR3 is TGTGCCAGCAGTCTCCTTCTACAGGGAGAGGATGAAAAACTGTTTTTT. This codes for CASSLLLQGEDEKLFF.